The rows below give T cell receptor beta chains drawn from one sample of a study of CD8+CD57+ T cells in acquired aplastic anemia. TCRdb ran MiXCR on the reads and lists one entry per CDR3 protein. The table shows some 200,000 distinct CDR3 sequences, with less than 60% occurring only once. Material: sorted CD4+, CD8+, or CD8+CD57+ T cells (not recorded which) from PBMCs. The receptor source for this set is a human donor with aplastic anemia. Each CDR3 is given with its conserved first and last residue. A D gene is named only where the DNA matches it firmly. Clone size appears in some rows only: once, few, many, or a class for an expanded clone.

16,TRBJ2-3,-,TRBV20-1,-,TGCAGTGCTAGAGTCCCCGGGACATCTAGCACAGATACGCAGTATTTT,CSARVPGTSSTDTQYF
17,TRBJ2-5,TRBD2,TRBV4-1,-,TGCGCCAGCAGCCAAGATCGAGTCGGGGGGACCACAGAGACCCAGTACTTC,CASSQDRVGGTTETQYF
14,TRBJ2-3,TRBD2,TRBV20-1,many,TGCAGTGCTTTAGCGGGGGGATGGACAGATACGCAGTATTTT,CSALAGGWTDTQYF
14,TRBJ1-2,-,TRBV7-3,-,TGTGCCAGCAGCTTAGGGGGCGAAGGCTATGGCTACACCTTC,CASSLGGEGYGYTF
17,TRBJ2-1,TRBD2,TRBV28,many,TGTGCCAGCAGTTCCCTTGGACTAGCGGAGTCCTACAATGAGCAGTTCTTC,CASSSLGLAESYNEQFF
14,TRBJ2-2,TRBD2,TRBV10-3,-,TGTGCCATCCTACGGGGGGGTAACACCGGGGAGCTGTTTTTT,CAILRGGNTGELFF
13,TRBJ2-1,-,TRBV29-1,-,TGCAGCGTCTTAGGGGTATCCTACAATGAGCAGTTCTTC,CSVLGVSYNEQFF
20,TRBJ2-3,TRBD2,TRBV20-1,many,TGCAGTGCTAGAGATCGCTCTGTGGCTAGCGGGGCCTTTAGCACAGATACGCAGTATTTT,CSARDRSVASGAFSTDTQYF
15,TRBJ2-1,-,TRBV11-1,many,TGTGCCAGCAGCCCTGGGAGCGCCTCCTACAATGAGCAGTTCTTC,CASSPGSASYNEQFF
14,TRBJ2-5,-,TRBV20-1,-,TGCAGTGCTCTAGGGGGGGAAGTAGGAGAGACCCAGTACTTC,CSALGGEVGETQYF
14,TRBJ1-6,-,TRBV5-1,many,TGCGCCAGCAGCCCAACTGGGATTGGTTCACCCCTCCACTTT,CASSPTGIGSPLHF
15,TRBJ2-5,TRBD1,TRBV28,-,TGTGCCAGCAGCTCAACCGGGACAGGGGGTATACTGCAGTACTTC,CASSSTGTGGILQYF
14,TRBJ2-6,-,TRBV5-1,once,TGCGCCAGCCAGGACGGCTCCGGGGCCAACGTCCTGACTTTC,CASQDGSGANVLTF
13,TRBJ1-3,-,TRBV2,-,TGTGCCAGCAGGGTCCAGGTCGGAAACACCATATATTTT,CASRVQVGNTIYF
16,TRBJ2-4,-,TRBV4-1,-,TGCGCCAGCAGCCAAGATTCAGGACTAGCCAAAAACATTCAGTACTTC,CASSQDSGLAKNIQYF
16,TRBJ1-1,-,TRBV2,-,TGTGCCAGCAGGACCGAGACAGCGTCTTTATCCACTGAAGCTTTCTTT,CASRTETASLSTEAFF
14,TRBJ2-1,-,TRBV7-8,-,TGTGCCAGCAGCCCGACCGCCGCACTACTAGGGGAGTTCTTC,CASSPTAALLGEFF
18,TRBJ2-5,TRBD2,TRBV12-3/TRBV12-4,many,TGTGCCAGCAGTTTTCGGCTGGGCGGGACTAGCGGGAGACAGACCCAGTACTTC,CASSFRLGGTSGRQTQYF
15,TRBJ1-2,-,TRBV4-1,many,TGCGCCAGCAGCCAATCCCCGCCAGGAAGGGATGGCTACACCTTC,CASSQSPPGRDGYTF
13,TRBJ2-5,TRBD2,TRBV10-3,-,TGTGCCATCCGAACTAGCGGTGGAGAGACCCAGTACTTC,CAIRTSGGETQYF
13,TRBJ2-3,-,TRBV7-9,-,TGTGCCAGCAGACCCTCAGAGACAGATACGCAGTATTTT,CASRPSETDTQYF
19,TRBJ2-1,-,TRBV2,many,TGTGCCAGCAGTGACGGTAAAGGGCCACGTTTGAGGGGGTACAATGAGCAGTTCTTC,CASSDGKGPRLRGYNEQFF
18,TRBJ2-4,-,TRBV19,many,TGTGCCAGTAGTCCGACCGGGAGACCTATATCAGCCAAAAACATTCAGTACTTC,CASSPTGRPISAKNIQYF
12,TRBJ2-5,-,TRBV20-1,-,TGCAGTGCTCGCGGGACGCAAGAGACCCAGTACTTC,CSARGTQETQYF
14,TRBJ2-1,-,TRBV4-2,many,TGTGCCAGCAGCCCCCCCCAGAGCTACAATGAGCAGTTCTTC,CASSPPQSYNEQFF
13,TRBJ1-4,-,TRBV7-8,many,TGTGCCAGCAGCGGGCCTACTAATGAAAAACTGTTTTTT,CASSGPTNEKLFF
11,TRBJ1-2,-,TRBV29-1,many,TGCAGCGTTGATAGTCCAGCCCCGCTTACCTTC,CSVDSPAPLTF
11,TRBJ1-2,-,TRBV20-1,-,TGCAGTGCCTCGGGGGCCCATGGCTACACCTTC,CSASGAHGYTF